This record concerns one TCR beta chain sequence. Sequencing was performed with immunoSEQ multiplex PCR; in TCRdb, only in-frame clones are kept and a portion is missing. The sample has approximately 76,000 clones; 86% are singletons. The data were taken from a study of blood T cell repertoires in COVID-19. CDR3 length: 16 residues. V was trimmed by 4 bases and J by 0 bases, leaving 13 bases between them. Germline loops: CDR1 SGDLS, CDR2 YYNGEE. This rearrangement joins TRBV9 to TRBJ2-2; D is unresolved. This TCR was recovered from a woman aged 60 to 75 with acute or convalescent COVID-19. Sequenced material: peripheral blood. CDR3 loop: CASSPRQRPNTGELFF. The CDR3 DNA sequence: TGTGCCAGCAGCCCCCGACAAAGGCCGAACACCGGGGAGCTGTTTTTT. The complete variable domain, with remaining parts taken from reference TRBV9 and TRBJ2-2, reads DSGVTQTPKHLITATGQRVTLRCSPRSGDLSVYWYQQSLDQGLQFLIQYYNGEERAKGNILERFSAQQFPDLHSELNLSSLELGDSALYFCASSPRQRPNTGELFFGEGSRLTVL.